The source of this T cell receptor (beta chain) is a study of blood T cell repertoires in COVID-19. As for the study in general: PBMCs, B-cell-depleted T cells, or T cells were the source of the cDNA or gDNA that made up the material.

Looked up from germline, CDR1 is SGDLS and CDR2 is YYNGEE. The CDR3 consists of 14 residues. The germline V and J ends were trimmed by 0 bases and 0 bases, with 6 bases remaining between them. As handled by the study authors: Quantification of nucleated cells was approximated via reference gene primer amplification. Generated by immunoSEQ multiplex PCR, the TCRdb table keeps only in-frame clones and is missing some. V and J calls and clone size are those listed in that table; D and trimming were worked out from the DNA. The profile shows 150,000 to 200,000 clones, around 89% of them singletons. This rearrangement joins TRBV9 to TRBJ2-5; D gene unclear. The TCR originated in a man in his sixties with acute or convalescent COVID-19. Sequencing was done on a sample of peripheral blood. For the CDR3, the DNA is TGTGCCAGCAGCGTAGACGGTCACCAAGAGACCCAGTACTTC. This translates into CASSVDGHQETQYF. Full variable domain (outside the CDR3, taken from reference TRBV9 and TRBJ2-5): DSGVTQTPKHLITATGQRVTLRCSPRSGDLSVYWYQQSLDQGLQFLIQYYNGEERAKGNILERFSAQQFPDLHSELNLSSLELGDSALYFCASSVDGHQETQYFGPGTRLLVL.